The rows below give T cell receptor beta chains drawn from one sample of a study of beta chain features in type 1 diabetes. This table comes from immunoSEQ multiplex PCR, and its TCRdb copy is limited to in-frame clones, with some not included. Of roughly 150,000 clones detected, about 9% appear once; the ten largest clones hold about 0.65%. Sequenced input: central memory CD4+ T cells from blood. These receptors came from a woman in her twenties or thirties with type 1 diabetes. CDR3s include the opening cysteine and the closing phenylalanine or tryptophan. D genes are given only for firm matches. Size tells how often a clone was seen (once, few, many) or the class of an expanded clone, and some rows leave it out.

abundance: few; d_gene: .; j_gene: TRBJ2-7; v_gene: TRBV30; CDR3nt: TGTGCCTGGAGCCATAGCTACGAGCAGTACTTC; CDR3aa: CAWSHSYEQYF
abundance: .; d_gene: .; j_gene: TRBJ1-1; v_gene: TRBV6-5; CDR3nt: TGTGCCAGCAGTTACGACAGGCAGGGCACTGAAGCTTTCTTT; CDR3aa: CASSYDRQGTEAFF
abundance: few; d_gene: .; j_gene: TRBJ2-2; v_gene: TRBV6-5; CDR3nt: TGTGCCACCCATCGGGGGTTACTACCCTCGGGGGAGCTGTTTTTT; CDR3aa: CATHRGLLPSGELFF
abundance: .; d_gene: .; j_gene: TRBJ2-5; v_gene: TRBV18; CDR3nt: TGTGCCAGCTCCTCAGGAGAGACCCAGTACTTC; CDR3aa: CASSSGETQYF
abundance: few; d_gene: .; j_gene: TRBJ1-4; v_gene: TRBV15; CDR3nt: TGTGCCACCAGCAGAGATGAAACCGGGACAATCGAGGGTGAAAAACTGTTTTTT; CDR3aa: CATSRDETGTIEGEKLFF
abundance: .; d_gene: .; j_gene: TRBJ2-7; v_gene: TRBV27; CDR3nt: TGTGCCAGCAGTTTAAAAACGGACAGCGCCTACGAGCAGTACTTC; CDR3aa: CASSLKTDSAYEQYF
abundance: few; d_gene: TRBD2; j_gene: TRBJ2-1; v_gene: TRBV7-2; CDR3nt: TGTGCCAGCAGCTTATTGGTTACTAGCGAGATTGAGCAGTTCTTC; CDR3aa: CASSLLVTSEIEQFF
abundance: .; d_gene: .; j_gene: TRBJ2-7; v_gene: TRBV9; CDR3nt: TGTGCCAGCAGCGTAGATCAGGCGGGGTACGAGCAGTACTTC; CDR3aa: CASSVDQAGYEQYF
abundance: many; d_gene: TRBD1; j_gene: TRBJ1-5; v_gene: TRBV29-1; CDR3nt: TGCAGCGTTGGACAGGGTCCGTCCCAGCCCCAGCATTTT; CDR3aa: CSVGQGPSQPQHF
abundance: many; d_gene: TRBD2; j_gene: TRBJ2-1; v_gene: TRBV29-1; CDR3nt: TGCAGCGTTGAAGCTCCGGGACTAGCGGATGAGCAGTTCTTC; CDR3aa: CSVEAPGLADEQFF
abundance: few; d_gene: TRBD1; j_gene: TRBJ1-2; v_gene: TRBV28; CDR3nt: TGTGCCAGCAGTCTAAACTCAGGCAGGGGGCGCGACTATGGCTACACCTTC; CDR3aa: CASSLNSGRGRDYGYTF
abundance: .; d_gene: TRBD1; j_gene: TRBJ1-5; v_gene: TRBV19; CDR3nt: TGTGCCAGTAGTTCCGGGGACAGCTATCAGCCCCAGCATTTT; CDR3aa: CASSSGDSYQPQHF
abundance: .; d_gene: TRBD2; j_gene: TRBJ2-3; v_gene: TRBV6-6; CDR3nt: TGTGCCAGCAGTTACTTGAGCGGGGGGCCCACAGATACGCAGTATTTT; CDR3aa: CASSYLSGGPTDTQYF
abundance: few; d_gene: .; j_gene: TRBJ2-4; v_gene: TRBV18; CDR3nt: TGTGCCAGCTCAACGGAGATAAGTGGGAACATTCAGTACTTC; CDR3aa: CASSTEISGNIQYF
abundance: .; d_gene: TRBD2; j_gene: TRBJ2-7; v_gene: TRBV15; CDR3nt: TGTGCCACCAGCAGGACTAGCGGGTACGAGCAGTACTTC; CDR3aa: CATSRTSGYEQYF
abundance: .; d_gene: TRBD2; j_gene: TRBJ2-1; v_gene: TRBV19; CDR3nt: TGTGCCAGTAGTCCCCTAGTAGCGGGGTCCTACAATGAGCAGTTCTTC; CDR3aa: CASSPLVAGSYNEQFF
abundance: few; d_gene: TRBD1; j_gene: TRBJ2-5; v_gene: TRBV30; CDR3nt: TGTGCCTGGAGTGTACAGGGGGCGTATCAGACCCAGTACTTC; CDR3aa: CAWSVQGAYQTQYF
abundance: .; d_gene: .; j_gene: TRBJ1-1; v_gene: TRBV29-1; CDR3nt: TGCAGCGTTGTCCGGGGGAACACTGAAGCTTTCTTT; CDR3aa: CSVVRGNTEAFF
abundance: few; d_gene: TRBD2; j_gene: TRBJ2-1; v_gene: TRBV18; CDR3nt: TGTGCCAGCTCCCCCGGGGGGAGTGGGAATGAGCAGTTCTTC; CDR3aa: CASSPGGSGNEQFF